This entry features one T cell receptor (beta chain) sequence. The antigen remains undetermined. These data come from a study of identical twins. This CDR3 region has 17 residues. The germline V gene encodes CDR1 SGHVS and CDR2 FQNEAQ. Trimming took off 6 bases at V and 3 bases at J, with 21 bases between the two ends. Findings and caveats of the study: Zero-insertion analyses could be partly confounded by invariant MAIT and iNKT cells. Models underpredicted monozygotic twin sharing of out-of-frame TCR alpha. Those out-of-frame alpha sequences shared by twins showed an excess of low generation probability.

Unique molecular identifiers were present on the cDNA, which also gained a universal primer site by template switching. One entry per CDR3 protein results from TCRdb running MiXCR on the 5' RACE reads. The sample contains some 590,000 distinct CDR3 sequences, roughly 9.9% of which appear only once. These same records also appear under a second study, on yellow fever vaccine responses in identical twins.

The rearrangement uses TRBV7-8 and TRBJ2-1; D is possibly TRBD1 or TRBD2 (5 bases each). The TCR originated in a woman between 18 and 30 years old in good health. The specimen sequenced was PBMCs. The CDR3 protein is CASSSEGRDGNYNEQFF. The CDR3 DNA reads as TGTGCCAGCAGTTCGGAAGGCCGGGACGGGAACTACAATGAGCAGTTCTTC.